These 24 T cell receptor beta chains came from one sample sequenced in a study of shared clonotypes between healthy human individuals. Some clones are missing from TCRdb's copy, which holds only in-frame ones; the method was immunoSEQ multiplex PCR. The table records fewer than 1.8 million clones, about 98.5% of them present only once. Sequenced input: naive CD4+ T cells sorted from blood. Subset of the sample: CD45RA+ positively selected. These receptors originate from a young man in good health.

This chain connects TRBV5-1 to TRBJ2-2; possible D gene TRBD1, 6 bases. The CDR3 extends over 14 amino acids. Germline V gene data show CDR1 as SGHRS and CDR2 as YFSETQ. The ends were cut back, 0 bases at V and 6 bases at J, with 9 bases in the middle. CDR3 DNA: TGCGCCAGCAGCTTGGCCCCAGGGGCCGGGGAGCTGTTTTTT. Translating gives CASSLAPGAGELFF.

This chain uses TRBV10-1 with TRBJ1-1; 8 bases fit TRBD1. This CDR3 has 12 amino acids. Germline assignment: CDR1 WNHNN and CDR2 SYGVQD (reference sequence). Trimming cost V 2 bases and J 14 bases; bases outside gene matches: 7. The CDR3 DNA reads as TGCGCCAGCAGTGAGATAAGGACAGGGTTGTTCTTT. As protein: CASSEIRTGLFF.

To note about this clone: This specimen includes other DNA sequences encoding the same CDR3. The chain has TRBV9 and TRBJ2-3; D unresolved. This CDR3 is 13 amino acids long. The germline V gene encodes CDR1 SGDLS and CDR2 YYNGEE. V shed 0 bases and J shed 5 bases, with 7 bases lying between them. The CDR3 DNA sequence: TGTGCCAGCAGCGTAGCTCTGGTAGATACGCAGTATTTT. Protein sequence: CASSVALVDTQYF.

The gene calls are TRBV9 and TRBJ2-5, with D uncertain. The CDR3 has 14 amino acids. The V and J ends lost 2 bases and 3 bases respectively, with 11 bases between them. Looked up from germline, CDR1 is SGDLS and CDR2 is YYNGEE. CDR3 bases: TGTGCCAGCAGCGTGTGGTCAGGAGAAGAGACCCAGTACTTC. Translation gives CASSVWSGEETQYF.

The rearrangement links TRBV28 to TRBJ2-2; TRBD2 aligns across 9 bases. The ends lost 1 base at V and 6 bases at J; junction bases unmatched: 9. The CDR3 spans 17 residues. Germline V CDR1 and CDR2: MDHEN, SYDVKM. As DNA, the CDR3 is TGTGCCAGCAGTTTATTACTGGGAGCGGGAGGTGCCGGGGAGCTGTTTTTT. It specifies CASSLLLGAGGAGELFF.

The table lists this clone with a count of one. The chain links TRBV19 to TRBJ2-1; the D gene is possibly TRBD1 (6 bases). The CDR3 is 14 amino acids. CDR1 and CDR2 from the germline V gene are LNHDA and SQIVND (reference sequence). Trimming stripped 3 bases from V and 10 bases from J, with 16 bases between. CDR3 DNA: TGTGCCAGTAGTATCAAATGGCCAGGGGACGAGCAGTTCTTC. The encoded protein is CASSIKWPGDEQFF.

This chain links TRBV5-1 with TRBJ2-3; TRBD2 matches 10 bases. The CDR3 runs 17 residues. Germline assignment: CDR1 SGHRS and CDR2 YFSETQ. Trimming at V came to 3 bases and at J to 0 bases, leaving 7 bases not matched to a gene. The CDR3 region is CASSWPTSGSSTDTQYF. CDR3 nucleotides: TGCGCCAGCAGCTGGCCGACTAGCGGGTCCAGCACAGATACGCAGTATTTT.

The chain has TRBV28 and TRBJ1-2; D not resolved. The V gene's germline CDR1 is MDHEN and CDR2 SYDVKM. The CDR3 has 12 amino acids. V lost 7 bases and J 5 bases, leaving 11 bases between the germline ends. The CDR3 is CASTQPPYGYTF. In nucleotides, the CDR3 is TGTGCCAGCACCCAGCCACCGTATGGCTACACCTTC.

V is TRBV28 and J is TRBJ2-7; maybe TRBD2 (6 bases). This CDR3 has 15 amino acids. Germline CDR1 reads MDHEN; CDR2 reads SYDVKM. V was pared by 2 bases and J by 6 bases, with 17 bases between. This CDR3 reads CASSLHQSGELEQYF. The CDR3 coding sequence is TGTGCCAGCAGTTTACACCAATCGGGGGAACTCGAGCAGTACTTC.

The rearrangement links TRBV10-3 to TRBJ2-1; possibly TRBD2 for D (5 bases). Germline CDR1 and CDR2: ENHRY and SYGVKD. The CDR3 totals 15 residues. V shed 4 bases and J shed 10 bases, with 20 bases lying between them. CDR3 DNA: TGTGCCATCAGTGGAGCGGAGGCCGGGGTATACGAGCAGTTCTTC. Translation gives CAISGAEAGVYEQFF.

This chain joins TRBV2 and TRBJ1-1; D may be TRBD1 (6 bases). There are 14 residues in the CDR3. V lost 6 bases, J lost 1 base, and 12 bases lay in between. Germline CDR1 SNHLY, CDR2 FYNNEI. CDR3 sequence: CASRRDTANTEAFF. CDR3 nucleotides: TGTGCCAGCAGACGGGACACAGCGAACACTGAAGCTTTCTTT.

V gene TRBV7-9 combines with J gene TRBJ1-4; D remains unclear. Germline lookup yields CDR1 SEHNR and CDR2 FQNEAQ (reference sequence). This CDR3 region has 13 residues. The V end lost 6 bases, the J end lost 6 bases, and 11 bases lay between the germline ends. CDR3 residues: CASRGAVDEKLFF. The DNA of the CDR3 is TGTGCCAGCAGGGGTGCGGTCGATGAAAAACTGTTTTTT.

The V call is TRBV18, the J call TRBJ2-7; D might be TRBD2 (6 bases). V was clipped by 6 bases and J by 2 bases, with 14 bases between them. CDR1 KGHSH and CDR2 LQKENI come from the germline V gene. This CDR3 region has 14 residues. This CDR3 is CASSPRREPYEQYF. CDR3 nucleotides: TGTGCCAGCTCGCCTCGGAGGGAACCCTACGAGCAGTACTTC.

The V gene is TRBV18, the J gene TRBJ2-2; possibly TRBD1 for D (5 bases). CDR3 length: 13 amino acids. Per the germline V gene, CDR1 is KGHSH and CDR2 is LQKENI. V was shortened by 8 bases and J by 2 bases, with 9 bases between the two germline ends. CDR3 protein: CASAGINTGELFF. The CDR3 nucleotides read TGTGCCAGCGCAGGGATTAACACCGGGGAGCTGTTTTTT.

The chain links TRBV11-2 to TRBJ2-1, with D possibly being TRBD1 or TRBD2 (5 bases each). The V gene's germline CDR1 is SGHAT and CDR2 FQNNGV. Trimming left V 0 bases short and J 8 bases short, with 14 bases between. This CDR3 contains 15 residues. The CDR3 is CASSLDWGSVYEQFF. The CDR3 nucleotides are TGTGCCAGCAGCTTAGATTGGGGGTCGGTCTATGAGCAGTTCTTC.

The chain links TRBV9 to TRBJ2-1; 8 bases are a match to TRBD2. The CDR3 spans 17 residues. The ends lost 2 bases at V and 2 bases at J; junction bases unmatched: 9. CDR1 is SGDLS and CDR2 is YYNGEE in the germline V gene. DNA for the CDR3: TGTGCCAGCAGCGTCGAAGGGGGGACTAGAACCTACAATGAGCAGTTCTTC. Its translation is CASSVEGGTRTYNEQFF.

This chain joins TRBV11-2 and TRBJ2-3; D is perhaps TRBD2 (6 bases). V was cut by 0 bases and J by 5 bases, with 6 bases left in between. Germline V CDR1 and CDR2: SGHAT, FQNNGV. CDR3 length: 13 amino acids. The CDR3 is CASSLEREDTQYF. CDR3 DNA: TGTGCCAGCAGCTTAGAGCGGGAAGATACGCAGTATTTT.

The chain carries TRBV29-1 and TRBJ1-1; TRBD1 matches 10 bases. V shed 6 bases and J 7 bases; nucleotides not matched to a gene: 5. The CDR3 covers 12 residues. CDR1 and CDR2 from the germline V gene are SQVTM and ANQGSEA. The CDR3 spells CSVNRDRGEAFF. The CDR3 DNA reads as TGCAGCGTGAACCGGGACAGGGGTGAAGCTTTCTTT.

With regard to this clone: Different DNA sequences within this sample yield the same CDR3. The CDR3 is CASSVRGGTEAFF. The CDR3 DNA follows: TGTGCCAGCAGCGTCAGGGGAGGCACTGAAGCTTTCTTT. J is TRBJ1-1 and V is TRBV9; D perhaps matches TRBD1 (6 bases). The CDR3 extends over 13 amino acids. Per the germline V gene, CDR1 is SGDLS and CDR2 is YYNGEE. V lost 2 bases, J lost 4 bases, and 9 bases lay in between.

The V gene is TRBV7-9, the J gene TRBJ2-1; 7 nucleotides match TRBD1. V lost 4 bases and J lost 6; bases outside the gene matches: 12. This CDR3 contains 16 residues. Germline assignment: CDR1 SEHNR and CDR2 FQNEAQ (reference sequence). As DNA, the CDR3 is TGTGCCAGCAGCTATCATCCCGGGACAGTGAGCAATGAGCAGTTCTTC. Protein product: CASSYHPGTVSNEQFF. The full variable domain, its missing parts supplied by reference TRBV7-9 and TRBJ2-1, is DTGVSQNPRHKITKRGQNVTFRCDPISEHNRLYWYRQTLGQGPEFLTYFQNEAQLEKSRLLSDRFSAERPKGSFSTLEIQRTEQGDSAMYLCASSYHPGTVSNEQFFGPGTRLTVL.

This sequence joins TRBV19 and TRBJ2-7, with TRBD2 identical over 8 bases. The ends lost 3 bases at V and 1 base at J; junction bases unmatched: 5. Germline V gives CDR1 LNHDA, CDR2 SQIVND (reference sequence). CDR3 length equals 15 residues. In nucleotides, the CDR3 is TGTGCCAGTAGTATCGGACTAGCCCAGTCCTACGAGCAGTACTTC. Translated: CASSIGLAQSYEQYF.

This clone is a singleton in its sample. This chain connects TRBV12-5 to TRBJ2-1, with TRBD1 identical over 9 bases. Losses at the gene ends were 6 bases for V and 7 bases for J; bases not matched to a gene: 4. Germline CDR1 reads LGHNT; CDR2 reads FRNRAP. This CDR3 region has 13 residues. The CDR3 DNA reads TGTGCTAGTGGCCGGACAGGGGAGAATGAGCAGTTCTTC. Amino acids: CASGRTGENEQFF.

Points on this clone: Other DNA sequences in this sample translate to the same CDR3. The CDR3 reads CASSLRGQETQYF. CDR3 coding DNA: TGTGCCAGCTCACTCCGGGGGCAAGAGACCCAGTACTTC. The chain uses TRBV18 and TRBJ2-5, with a weak D call TRBD2 (6 bases). This CDR3 region has 13 residues. Germline-derived CDR1 and CDR2 are KGHSH and LQKENI. V lost 4 bases, J lost 2 bases, and 8 bases lay in between. Looking up the rest from reference TRBV18 and TRBJ2-5 gives the full variable domain: NAGVMQNPRHLVRRRGQEARLRCSPMKGHSHVYWYRQLPEEGLKFMVYLQKENIIDESGMPKERFSAEFPKEGPSILRIQQVVRGDSAAYFCASSLRGQETQYFGPGTRLLVL.

The J gene is TRBJ1-2, the V gene TRBV7-8; D gene unclear. V gave up 1 base and J gave up 6 bases, with 9 bases separating them. Germline assignment: CDR1 SGHVS and CDR2 FQNEAQ. This CDR3 has 13 amino acids. The CDR3 bases are TGTGCCAGCAGCTTAGTGGCTGGGGATGGCTACACCTTC. Its protein is CASSLVAGDGYTF.